This is a list of T cell receptor beta chains from one sample in a study of post-analysis software for immune sequencing data. MiXCR was run by TCRdb on the PCR reads, yielding one entry per CDR3 protein. The table lists about 680,000 distinct CDR3 sequences, approximately 59% of them singletons. Specimen: blood. These receptors were collected from a girl aged 2 to 10 with multiple sclerosis. CDR3s include the opening cysteine and the closing phenylalanine or tryptophan. A D gene is named only where the DNA matches it firmly. A row's size may be missing; if present it is once, few, many or a size class.

abundance,v_gene,d_gene,j_gene,CDR3aa,CDR3nt
once,TRBV7-2,-,TRBJ2-3,CASSRPMTVGTDTQYF,TGTGCCAGCAGCCGACCCATGACGGTCGGCACAGATACGCAGTATTTT
-,TRBV20-1,-,TRBJ1-1,CSAPRGNTEAFF,TGCAGTGCTCCCAGGGGAAATACTGAAGCTTTCTTT
-,TRBV10-2,-,TRBJ2-3,CASSDLDDTQYF,TGCGCCAGCAGTGACCTCGACGATACGCAGTATTTT
once,TRBV2,TRBD2,TRBJ2-3,CASRTLAGSDTQYF,TGTGCCAGCAGAACCCTAGCGGGGTCAGATACGCAGTATTTT
-,TRBV20-1,TRBD2,TRBJ2-1,CSAMPRGGNSYNEQFF,TGCAGTGCTATGCCCCGGGGGGGTAACTCCTACAATGAGCAGTTCTTC
-,TRBV29-1,-,TRBJ1-2,CSAGTSNYGYTF,TGCAGCGCTGGGACATCTAACTATGGCTACACCTTC
-,TRBV5-1,-,TRBJ2-1,CASRDQGNNEQFF,TGCGCCAGCAGGGACCAGGGTAACAATGAGCAGTTCTTC
few,TRBV10-1,-,TRBJ2-3,CASSGSGADTQYF,TGCGCCAGCAGTGGCTCCGGAGCAGATACGCAGTATTTT
-,TRBV7-9,-,TRBJ1-1,CASNREVNTEAFF,TGCGCCAGTAACAGGGAGGTGAACACTGAAGCTTTCTTT
once,TRBV13,TRBD1,TRBJ1-2,CASSAGQGVKNYGYTF,TGTGCCAGCAGCGCCGGACAGGGGGTTAAGAACTATGGCTACACCTTC
-,TRBV6-5,-,TRBJ2-2,CASSYSVGRTTGELFF,TGTGCCAGCAGTTACTCTGTCGGCAGGACCACCGGGGAGCTGTTTTTT
-,TRBV4-3,-,TRBJ1-1,CASSQDRGRGKAFF,TGCGCCAGCAGCCAAGATCGGGGCAGGGGTAAAGCTTTCTTT
-,TRBV2,TRBD1,TRBJ1-2,CASGGQGGGYTF,TGTGCCAGCGGGGGACAGGGGGGTGGCTACACCTTC
-,TRBV4-2,TRBD2,TRBJ2-3,CASRLGLATDTQYF,TGTGCCAGCAGACTGGGACTAGCCACAGATACGCAGTATTTT
few,TRBV4-3,-,TRBJ2-3,CASSQDWAGTRTDTQYF,TGCGCCAGCAGCCAAGATTGGGCGGGGACAAGAACAGATACGCAGTATTTT
-,TRBV27,-,TRBJ2-7,CASSPSLGYEQYF,TGTGCCAGCAGTCCCTCACTAGGCTACGAGCAGTACTTC
-,TRBV15,-,TRBJ2-3,CATSRAGDGDTQYF,TGTGCCACCAGCAGGGCAGGGGATGGGGATACGCAGTATTTT
few,TRBV7-3,-,TRBJ2-1,CASSFSEPHNEQFF,TGTGCCAGCAGCTTTAGCGAACCCCACAATGAGCAGTTCTTC
few,TRBV10-2,-,TRBJ2-3,CASSEGSGTDTQYF,TGCGCCAGCAGTGAGGGGTCTGGCACAGATACGCAGTATTTT
-,TRBV20-1,-,TRBJ2-1,CSVPRPGRDNEQFF,TGCAGTGTTCCCAGACCCGGGAGAGACAATGAGCAGTTCTTC
few,TRBV6-6,TRBD2,TRBJ2-4,CASSPGGFGKNIQYF,TGTGCCAGCAGTCCGGGGGGGTTTGGCAAAAACATTCAGTACTTC
few,TRBV7-9,TRBD2,TRBJ2-1,CASSPRGVTLQQFF,TGTGCCAGCAGCCCGCGGGGGGTAACCTTACAGCAGTTCTTC
few,TRBV7-8,-,TRBJ2-3,CASSFQTTTDTQYF,TGTGCCAGCAGCTTCCAAACTACCACAGATACGCAGTATTTT
-,TRBV20-1,TRBD1,TRBJ2-7,CSAQTGVEQYF,TGCAGTGCTCAGACAGGGGTCGAGCAGTACTTC
-,TRBV6-2/TRBV6-3,-,TRBJ2-4,CASSLSGRSKNIQYF,TGTGCCAGCAGTTTGTCAGGGAGGTCCAAAAACATTCAGTACTTC
-,TRBV6-5,TRBD2,TRBJ2-5,CASSYSGLAGNYGQYF,TGTGCCAGCAGTTACTCTGGACTAGCGGGTAACTACGGGCAGTACTTC
-,TRBV6-5,TRBD1,TRBJ2-3,CASSYGARGRRDTQYF,TGTGCCAGCAGTTACGGGGCCAGGGGGCGGCGGGATACGCAGTATTTT
few,TRBV29-1,-,TRBJ1-1,CSVGRPADTEAFF,TGCAGCGTTGGGCGCCCGGCGGACACTGAAGCTTTCTTT
few,TRBV12-3/TRBV12-4,-,TRBJ1-2,CASSLDRDMSGYTF,TGTGCCAGCAGTTTAGACAGGGATATGAGTGGCTACACCTTC
-,TRBV20-1,TRBD1,TRBJ2-3,CSARGQGPTDTQYF,TGCAGTGCCCGGGGACAGGGGCCCACAGATACGCAGTATTTT
-,TRBV7-2,-,TRBJ2-7,CASSSHRDTYEQYF,TGTGCCAGCAGCTCCCACAGGGATACCTACGAGCAGTACTTC
few,TRBV20-1,-,TRBJ2-1,CSATGTEDYNEQFF,TGCAGTGCTACCGGGACTGAGGATTACAATGAGCAGTTCTTC
-,TRBV20-1,-,TRBJ1-5,CSAREARGGNQPQHF,TGCAGTGCTAGAGAGGCCAGGGGCGGCAATCAGCCCCAGCATTTT
few,TRBV11-2,TRBD1,TRBJ1-5,CASSLGSTGDDGPQHF,TGTGCCAGCAGCTTAGGGTCCACAGGGGACGATGGGCCCCAGCATTTT
-,TRBV20-1,-,TRBJ2-3,CSARTALDTQYF,TGCAGTGCTAGGACCGCGCTAGATACGCAGTATTTT
-,TRBV6-2/TRBV6-3,-,TRBJ2-1,CASRSLAPISYNEQFF,TGTGCCAGCAGATCCCTAGCGCCTATCTCCTACAATGAGCAGTTCTTC
-,TRBV2,TRBD1,TRBJ1-2,CASSEGGQGAGGYTF,TGTGCCAGCAGTGAAGGCGGGCAGGGGGCAGGGGGCTACACCTTC
-,TRBV5-1,-,TRBJ2-7,CASSLVIGQAYDQYF,TGCGCCAGCAGCTTGGTGATAGGGCAAGCCTACGACCAGTACTTC
-,TRBV12-3/TRBV12-4,TRBD2,TRBJ2-4,CASSFEAGVAKNIQYF,TGTGCCAGCAGTTTCGAGGCGGGGGTAGCCAAAAACATTCAGTACTTC
-,TRBV20-1,-,TRBJ2-5,CSARASLQETQYF,TGCAGTGCTAGGGCTAGTCTCCAAGAGACCCAGTACTTC
-,TRBV5-1,TRBD1,TRBJ1-2,CASSLVGDRTYGYTF,TGCGCCAGCAGCTTGGTGGGGGACAGGACCTATGGCTACACCTTC
few,TRBV5-1,-,TRBJ2-3,CASSPSGTSSDTQYF,TGCGCCAGCAGCCCCAGCGGGACATCCAGCGATACGCAGTATTTT
-,TRBV7-2,-,TRBJ1-2,CASSLPRGPYGYTF,TGTGCCAGCAGCTTACCCAGGGGACCCTATGGCTACACCTTC
-,TRBV7-9,TRBD1,TRBJ2-7,CASSSYTGGKDEQYF,TGTGCCAGCAGCTCCTACACAGGGGGTAAGGACGAGCAGTACTTC
-,TRBV12-3/TRBV12-4,-,TRBJ1-2,CASSFRREGTDYGYTF,TGTGCCAGCAGTTTTAGAAGGGAGGGGACGGACTATGGCTACACCTTC